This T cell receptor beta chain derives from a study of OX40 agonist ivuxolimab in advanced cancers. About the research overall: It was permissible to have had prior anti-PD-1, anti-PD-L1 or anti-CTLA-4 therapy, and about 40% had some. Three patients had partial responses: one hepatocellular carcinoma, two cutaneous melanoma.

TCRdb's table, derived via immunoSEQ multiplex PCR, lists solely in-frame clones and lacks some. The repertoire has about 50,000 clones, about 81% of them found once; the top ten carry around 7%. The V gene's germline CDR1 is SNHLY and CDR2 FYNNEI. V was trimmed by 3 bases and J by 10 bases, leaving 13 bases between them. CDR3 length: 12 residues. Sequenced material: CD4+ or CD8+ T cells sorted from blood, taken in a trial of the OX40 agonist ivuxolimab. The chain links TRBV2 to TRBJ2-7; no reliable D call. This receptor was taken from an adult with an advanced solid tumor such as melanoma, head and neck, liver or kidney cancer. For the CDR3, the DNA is TGTGCCAGCAGTGATATGGCGACCCTACAGTACTTC. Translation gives CASSDMATLQYF.